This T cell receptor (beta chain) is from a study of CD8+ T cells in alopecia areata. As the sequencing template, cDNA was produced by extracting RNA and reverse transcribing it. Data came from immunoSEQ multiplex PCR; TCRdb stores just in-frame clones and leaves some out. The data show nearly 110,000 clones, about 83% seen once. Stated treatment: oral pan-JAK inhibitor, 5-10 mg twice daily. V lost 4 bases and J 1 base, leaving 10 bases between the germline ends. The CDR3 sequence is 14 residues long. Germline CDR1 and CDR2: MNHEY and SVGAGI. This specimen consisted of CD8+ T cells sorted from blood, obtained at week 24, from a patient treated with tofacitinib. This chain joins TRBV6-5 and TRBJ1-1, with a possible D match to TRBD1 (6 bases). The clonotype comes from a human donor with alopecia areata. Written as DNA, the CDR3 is TGTGCCAGCAGTTTTGGGACACCGAACACTGAAGCTTTCTTT. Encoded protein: CASSFGTPNTEAFF.